Following are 16 T cell receptor beta chains from one sample sequenced in a study of T cell responses to AZD1222 COVID-19 vaccine. Generated by immunoSEQ multiplex PCR, the TCRdb table keeps only in-frame clones and is missing some. The data show over 100,000 clones, over 90% seen once. The sequences come from peripheral blood, collected on day 0 of AZD1222 vaccination. The receptors were gathered from an adult in good health.

This chain links TRBV20-1 with TRBJ2-5, with TRBD1 matching over 9 bases. Germline CDR1 and CDR2: DFQATT and SNEGSKA (reference sequence). J lost 5 bases, V lost 3 bases, and 4 bases had no gene match. This CDR3 comprises 13 residues. The CDR3 bases are TGCAGTGCTAGTCCGGGACAGGGTGAGACCCAGTACTTC. The encoded protein is CSASPGQGETQYF.

V usage is TRBV29-1 and J usage is TRBJ1-6; D is possibly TRBD1 (6 bases). Trimming left V 4 bases short and J 4 bases short, with 11 bases between. CDR1 is SQVTM, CDR2 ANQGSEA, per germline. This CDR3 comprises 14 residues. The CDR3 DNA follows: TGCAGCGTTGCGGGGGACACATATAATTCACCCCTCCACTTT. It specifies CSVAGDTYNSPLHF.

About this clone: The junction shows a germline mismatch at one end, possibly a read error. The genes are TRBV5-6 and TRBJ1-1, with 8 positions matching TRBD1. The germline V gene encodes CDR1 SGHDT and CDR2 YYEEEE. The CDR3 is 13 residues long. The CDR3 nucleotides are TGTGCCAGCAGTTTGGACAGGGTTAATAGAGCTTTCTTT. Translated, it gives CASSLDRVNRAFF.

The chain combines TRBV7-6 with TRBJ1-2, with D unresolved. The CDR3 runs to 11 residues. Trimming removed 5 bases from V and 7 bases from J, with 8 bases in between. Germline CDR1 is SGHVS and CDR2 is FNYEAQ. The CDR3 sequence is CASSREAGYTF. The DNA for the CDR3 is TGTGCCAGCAGCAGGGAAGCTGGCTACACCTTC.

V and J are TRBV7-2 and TRBJ1-2, with TRBD1 as a possible D gene (6 bases). This CDR3 region has 15 residues. Germline loops: CDR1 SGHTA, CDR2 FQGNSA. Trimming pared 1 base from V and 7 bases from J, leaving 16 bases between. In DNA form, the CDR3 reads TGTGCCAGCAGCTTAGGGGGGGCGGGTTTGAGTGGCTACACCTTC. It encodes CASSLGGAGLSGYTF.

The chain has TRBV5-1 and TRBJ1-6, with 8 bases fitting TRBD1. CDR1 is SGHRS and CDR2 is YFSETQ in the germline V gene. Trimming removed 0 bases from V and 10 bases from J; junction bases left unmatched: 6. This CDR3 is built from 15 residues. Here the CDR3 reads CASSLAGGDRSPLHF. CDR3 in DNA: TGCGCCAGCAGCTTGGCAGGGGGCGATAGATCACCCCTCCACTTT.

The chain has TRBV5-4 and TRBJ2-7; unclear D gene. Germline CDR1 SGHNT, CDR2 YYREEE (reference sequence). V gave up 4 bases and J gave up 7 bases, with 12 bases separating them. The CDR3 runs to 12 residues. The CDR3 DNA reads TGTGCCAGCAGCCCTTTTGCCGGGGAGCAGTACTTC. It is translated as CASSPFAGEQYF.

The gene calls are TRBV15 and TRBJ1-3; unclear D gene. There are 18 residues in the CDR3. Per germline, CDR1 LNHNV and CDR2 YYDKDF (reference sequence). Trimming left V 0 bases short and J 0 bases short, with 15 bases between. CDR3 bases: TGTGCCACCAGCAGAGAAATGGCCAGGCTGAGCTCTGGAAACACCATATATTTT. It translates to CATSREMARLSSGNTIYF.

V and J are TRBV9 and TRBJ2-2; either TRBD1 or TRBD2 may supply D (5 bases each). The CDR3 totals 16 residues. With 2 bases removed from V and 4 bases from J, the gap between germline ends came to 15 bases. Germline loops: CDR1 SGDLS, CDR2 YYNGEE. The CDR3 sequence is CASSVSGHGTTGELFF. CDR3 sequence (DNA): TGTGCCAGCAGCGTCTCTGGGCATGGGACCACCGGGGAGCTGTTTTTT. Full variable domain (outside the CDR3, taken from reference TRBV9 and TRBJ2-2): DSGVTQTPKHLITATGQRVTLRCSPRSGDLSVYWYQQSLDQGLQFLIQYYNGEERAKGNILERFSAQQFPDLHSELNLSSLELGDSALYFCASSVSGHGTTGELFFGEGSRLTVL.

The genes are TRBV10-3 and TRBJ1-1; D is unclear. Germline V gene sequence: CDR1 ENHRY, CDR2 SYGVKD. CDR3 length equals 14 residues. Trimming left V 0 bases short and J 4 bases short, with 9 bases between. The CDR3 protein is CAISESGRSTEAFF. CDR3 nucleotides: TGTGCCATCAGTGAGTCAGGAAGAAGCACTGAAGCTTTCTTT.

The genes are TRBV2 and TRBJ2-2; 12 nucleotides match TRBD2. The CDR3 length is 18 residues. The V and J ends lost 4 bases and 7 bases, in that order; junction bases with no gene match: 13. CDR1 SNHLY and CDR2 FYNNEI come from the germline V gene. The CDR3: CASSVRRLAGAKGGELFF. In nucleotides, the CDR3 is TGTGCCAGCAGTGTGAGGCGACTAGCGGGAGCCAAGGGCGGGGAGCTGTTTTTT.

This clone was counted a single time. This chain uses TRBV6-4 with TRBJ1-5; 7 nucleotides align to TRBD1. The ends lost 0 bases at V and 0 bases at J; junction bases unmatched: 20. Germline CDR1 MRHNA, CDR2 SNTAGT. CDR3 size: 22 residues. The CDR3 loop reads CASSDSKTTGDRETHSNQPQHF. The CDR3 DNA is TGTGCCAGCAGTGACTCCAAGACCACGGGGGACAGAGAAACCCATAGCAATCAGCCCCAGCATTTT.

V is TRBV5-1 and J is TRBJ1-2; 12 bases are shared with TRBD1. Germline V gives CDR1 SGHRS, CDR2 YFSETQ. CDR3 length equals 20 residues. The V gene end was trimmed by 4 bases and the J gene end by 4 bases; junction bases not matched to a gene: 20. For the CDR3, the DNA is TGCGCCAGCAGCGGACACTCTACCGGGACAGGGGGCCGTTCTCTCTATGGCTACACCTTC. Amino acid sequence: CASSGHSTGTGGRSLYGYTF.

CDR3 in DNA: TGTGCCAGCACCAGGGACAGGGGGCGACACGAGCAGTACTTC. Amino acids: CASTRDRGRHEQYF. J is TRBJ2-7 and V is TRBV6-5; 12 bases align to TRBD1. Germline-derived CDR1 and CDR2 are MNHEY and SVGAGI. The CDR3 loop spans 14 amino acids. Unmatched junction bases numbered 6, after V lost 7 bases and J lost 5 bases.

J is TRBJ1-2 and V is TRBV10-3; 7 nucleotides agree with TRBD1. Per the germline V gene, CDR1 is ENHRY and CDR2 is SYGVKD. Trimming took 4 bases from V and 7 from J; bases not matched to a gene: 6. CDR3 length equals 13 residues. The CDR3 spells CAISAKGGGGYTF. In nucleotides, the CDR3 is TGTGCCATCAGTGCGAAAGGGGGCGGTGGCTACACCTTC.

The V and J genes are TRBV27 and TRBJ2-1; 11 nucleotides agree with TRBD2. The germline gives CDR1 MNHEY, CDR2 SMNVEV (reference sequence). The trim removed 6 bases at V and 9 bases at J, leaving 13 bases unmatched. There are 16 residues in the CDR3. CDR3 bases: TGTGCCAGCAGCCCCCCAATAGCGGGAGGGCCGGGTGAGCAGTTCTTC. Amino acid sequence: CASSPPIAGGPGEQFF.